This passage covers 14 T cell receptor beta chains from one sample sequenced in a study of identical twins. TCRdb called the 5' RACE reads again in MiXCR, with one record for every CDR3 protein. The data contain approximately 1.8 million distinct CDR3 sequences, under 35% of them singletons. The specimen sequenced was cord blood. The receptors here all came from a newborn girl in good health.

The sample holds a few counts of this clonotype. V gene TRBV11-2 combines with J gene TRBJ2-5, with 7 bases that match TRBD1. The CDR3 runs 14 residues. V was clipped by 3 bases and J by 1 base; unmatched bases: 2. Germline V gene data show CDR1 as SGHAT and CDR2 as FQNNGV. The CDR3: CASSFGQAQETQYF. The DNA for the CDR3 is TGTGCCAGCAGCTTCGGACAGGCCCAAGAGACCCAGTACTTC.

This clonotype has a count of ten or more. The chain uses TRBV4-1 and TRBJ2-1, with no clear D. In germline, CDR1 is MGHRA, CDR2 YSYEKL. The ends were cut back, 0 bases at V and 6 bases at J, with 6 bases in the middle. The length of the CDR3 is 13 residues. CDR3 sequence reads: CASSQDWRNEQFF. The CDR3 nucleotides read TGCGCCAGCAGCCAAGATTGGCGCAATGAGCAGTTCTTC.

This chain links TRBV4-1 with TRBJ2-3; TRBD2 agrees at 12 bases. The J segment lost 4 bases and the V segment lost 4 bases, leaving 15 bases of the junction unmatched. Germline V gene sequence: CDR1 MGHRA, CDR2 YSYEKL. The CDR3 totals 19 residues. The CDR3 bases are TGCGCCAGCAGCCGATTGGGACTAGCGGGTCCCAGAAGGTCAGATACGCAGTATTTT. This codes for CASSRLGLAGPRRSDTQYF.

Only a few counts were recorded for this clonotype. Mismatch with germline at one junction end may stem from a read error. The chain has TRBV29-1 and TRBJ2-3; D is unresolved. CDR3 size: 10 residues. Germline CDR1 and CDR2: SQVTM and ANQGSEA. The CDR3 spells CSVVPDTRYF. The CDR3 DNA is TGCAGCGTTGTCCCAGATACGCGGTATTTT.

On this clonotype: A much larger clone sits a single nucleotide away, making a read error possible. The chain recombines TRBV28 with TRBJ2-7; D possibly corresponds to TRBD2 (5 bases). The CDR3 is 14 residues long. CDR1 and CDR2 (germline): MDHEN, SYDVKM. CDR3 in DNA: TGTGCCAGCAGTTACGTGGGGAGCTCCTGCGAGCAGTACTTC. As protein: CASSYVGSSCEQYF.

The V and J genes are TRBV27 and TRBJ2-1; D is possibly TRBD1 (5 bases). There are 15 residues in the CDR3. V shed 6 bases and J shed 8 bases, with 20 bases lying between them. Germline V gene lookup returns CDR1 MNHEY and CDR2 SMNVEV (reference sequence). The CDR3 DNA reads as TGTGCCAGCAGAACAGGACGGACCGGTAGGGATGAGCAGTTCTTC. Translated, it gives CASRTGRTGRDEQFF.

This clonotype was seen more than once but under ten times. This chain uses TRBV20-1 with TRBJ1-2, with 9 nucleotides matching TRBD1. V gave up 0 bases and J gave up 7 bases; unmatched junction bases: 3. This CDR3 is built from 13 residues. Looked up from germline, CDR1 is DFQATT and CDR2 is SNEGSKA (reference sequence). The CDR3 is CSAREQGAGGYTF. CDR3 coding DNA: TGCAGTGCTAGAGAACAGGGGGCGGGTGGCTACACCTTC.

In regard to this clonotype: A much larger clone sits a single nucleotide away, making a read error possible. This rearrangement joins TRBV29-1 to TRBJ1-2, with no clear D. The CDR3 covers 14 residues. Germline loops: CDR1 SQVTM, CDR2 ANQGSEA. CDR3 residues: CSIDPGRANYGYTF. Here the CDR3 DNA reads TGCAGCATTGACCCAGGTCGAGCTAACTATGGCTACACCTTC.

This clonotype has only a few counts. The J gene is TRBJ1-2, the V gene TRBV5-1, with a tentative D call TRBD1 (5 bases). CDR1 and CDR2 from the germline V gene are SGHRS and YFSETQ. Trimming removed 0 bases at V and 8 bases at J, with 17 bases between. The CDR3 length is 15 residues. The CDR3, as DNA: TGCGCCAGCAGCTTGGTCGCAGGGACTCGTGGCGGCTACACCTTC. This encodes CASSLVAGTRGGYTF.

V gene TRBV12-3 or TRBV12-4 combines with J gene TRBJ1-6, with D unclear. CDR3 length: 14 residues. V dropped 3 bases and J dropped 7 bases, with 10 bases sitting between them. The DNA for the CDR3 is TGTGCCAGCAGTTTCTTCCGCGGCAATTCACCCCTCCACTTT. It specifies CASSFFRGNSPLHF.

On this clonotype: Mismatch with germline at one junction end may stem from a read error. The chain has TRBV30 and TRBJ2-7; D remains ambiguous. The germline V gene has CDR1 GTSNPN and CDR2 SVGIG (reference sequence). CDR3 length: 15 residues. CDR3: CAWSGIRASSYEQYF. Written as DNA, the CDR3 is TGTGCTTGGAGTGGAATCCGGGCCAGCTCCTACGAGCAGTACTTC.

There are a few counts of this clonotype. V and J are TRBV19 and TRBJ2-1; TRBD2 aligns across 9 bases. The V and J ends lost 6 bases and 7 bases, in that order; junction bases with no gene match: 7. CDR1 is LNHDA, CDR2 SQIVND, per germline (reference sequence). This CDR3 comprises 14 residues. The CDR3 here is CASSRLAEGNEQFF. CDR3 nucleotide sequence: TGTGCCAGTAGCCGACTAGCGGAAGGGAATGAGCAGTTCTTC. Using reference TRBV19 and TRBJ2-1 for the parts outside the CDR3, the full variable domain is DGGITQSPKYLFRKEGQNVTLSCEQNLNHDAMYWYRQDPGQGLRLIYYSQIVNDFQKGDIAEGYSVSREKKESFPLTVTSAQKNPTAFYLCASSRLAEGNEQFFGPGTRLTVL.

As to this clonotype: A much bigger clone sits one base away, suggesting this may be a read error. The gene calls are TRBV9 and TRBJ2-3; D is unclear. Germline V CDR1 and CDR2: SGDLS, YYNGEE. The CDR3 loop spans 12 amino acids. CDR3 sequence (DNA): TGTGCCAGCAGCGCCCGAGTAGATACGCACTATTTT. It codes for CASSARVDTHYF.

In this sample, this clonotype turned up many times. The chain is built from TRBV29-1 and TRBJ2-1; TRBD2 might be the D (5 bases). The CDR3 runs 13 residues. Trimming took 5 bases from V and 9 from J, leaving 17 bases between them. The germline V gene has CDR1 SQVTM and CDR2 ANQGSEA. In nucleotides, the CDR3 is TGCAGCGTTCGCGCAGACCCAGAGGGTGAGCAGTTCTTC. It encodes CSVRADPEGEQFF.